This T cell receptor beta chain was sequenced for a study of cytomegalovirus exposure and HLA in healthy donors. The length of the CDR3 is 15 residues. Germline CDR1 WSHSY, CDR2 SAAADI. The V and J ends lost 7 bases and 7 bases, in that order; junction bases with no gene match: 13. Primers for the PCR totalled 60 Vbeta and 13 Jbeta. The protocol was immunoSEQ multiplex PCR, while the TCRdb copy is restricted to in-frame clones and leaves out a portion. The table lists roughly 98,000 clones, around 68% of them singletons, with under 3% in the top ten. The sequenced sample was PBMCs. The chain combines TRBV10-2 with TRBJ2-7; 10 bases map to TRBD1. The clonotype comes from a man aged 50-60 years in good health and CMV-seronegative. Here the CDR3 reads CASILRQGAAGEQYF. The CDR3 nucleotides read TGCGCCAGCATCCTCAGACAGGGGGCTGCAGGGGAGCAGTACTTC.